The rows below give T cell receptor beta chains drawn from one sample of a study of blood T cell repertoires in COVID-19. TCRdb's copy holds only in-frame clones and misses some; the assay was immunoSEQ multiplex PCR. Here the sample spans about 440,000 clones, 90% being singletons. The sequencing input was PBMCs or T cells enriched from blood (not recorded which). These TCRs come from a young man who had recovered from COVID-19. The CDR3 runs from the conserved cysteine through the conserved F or W. The order of the fields is CDR3 DNA, CDR3 protein, clone size, D gene, J gene, V gene. A D gene is named only where the DNA matches it firmly. Clone size is not always given. Where it is, it says once, few, many or a class for expanded clones.

CDR3 DNA: TGTGCCAGCAGTGCAAGCGGGGGGAGCTCCTACAATGAGCAGTTCTTC; CDR3 protein: CASSASGGSSYNEQFF; clone size: once; D gene: TRBD2; J gene: TRBJ2-1; V gene: TRBV6-2/TRBV6-3
CDR3 DNA: TGCAGTGTCCAAAGCGGGGAAAAACTGTTTTTT; CDR3 protein: CSVQSGEKLFF; clone size: .; D gene: .; J gene: TRBJ1-4; V gene: TRBV20-1
CDR3 DNA: TGTGCCAGCAGTGAACCCGGGTTCGGCTACACCTTC; CDR3 protein: CASSEPGFGYTF; clone size: .; D gene: .; J gene: TRBJ1-2; V gene: TRBV6-1
CDR3 DNA: TGTGCCAGCAGCACCCAACAGGGCTACGAGCAGTACTTC; CDR3 protein: CASSTQQGYEQYF; clone size: .; D gene: .; J gene: TRBJ2-7; V gene: TRBV7-9
CDR3 DNA: TGCAGCGTTCGGGACAGGGACACTGAAGCTTTCTTT; CDR3 protein: CSVRDRDTEAFF; clone size: .; D gene: TRBD1; J gene: TRBJ1-1; V gene: TRBV29-1
CDR3 DNA: TGTGCCAGTAGTATACAAATAGAAGACAGGGGGAGGTTAAGAGAGACCCAGTACTTC; CDR3 protein: CASSIQIEDRGRLRETQYF; clone size: .; D gene: TRBD1; J gene: TRBJ2-5; V gene: TRBV19
CDR3 DNA: TGTGCCAGCAGCCCTACAGGGAACACTGAAGCTTTCTTT; CDR3 protein: CASSPTGNTEAFF; clone size: .; D gene: .; J gene: TRBJ1-1; V gene: TRBV7-3
CDR3 DNA: TGCGCCAGCAGCTTTACTAGCCTCAGCTCCTACAATGAGCAGTTCTTC; CDR3 protein: CASSFTSLSSYNEQFF; clone size: .; D gene: .; J gene: TRBJ2-1; V gene: TRBV5-1
CDR3 DNA: TGCGCCAGCAGCACCGATGGACAGGGAAGAGGATACGAGCAGTACTTC; CDR3 protein: CASSTDGQGRGYEQYF; clone size: .; D gene: TRBD1; J gene: TRBJ2-7; V gene: TRBV5-1
CDR3 DNA: TGTGCCAGCAGTGAAGCGCCCGAGAACTATGGCTACACCTTC; CDR3 protein: CASSEAPENYGYTF; clone size: .; D gene: .; J gene: TRBJ1-2; V gene: TRBV6-1
CDR3 DNA: TGTGCCAGCAGTGAAAATCAGGGGATCGGTCAGCCCCAGCATTTT; CDR3 protein: CASSENQGIGQPQHF; clone size: .; D gene: .; J gene: TRBJ1-5; V gene: TRBV2
CDR3 DNA: TGTGCCAGCAGTTTATCGGCAGGAAATCAGCCCCAGCATTTT; CDR3 protein: CASSLSAGNQPQHF; clone size: .; D gene: .; J gene: TRBJ1-5; V gene: TRBV27
CDR3 DNA: TGTGCCAGCAGCTTGGCCCGGGGGGACACCGGGGAGCTGTTTTTT; CDR3 protein: CASSLARGDTGELFF; clone size: .; D gene: TRBD2; J gene: TRBJ2-2; V gene: TRBV5-6
CDR3 DNA: TGTGCCAGCACCGCGGGGCCGAGGTACTATGGCTACACCTTC; CDR3 protein: CASTAGPRYYGYTF; clone size: .; D gene: .; J gene: TRBJ1-2; V gene: TRBV21-1
CDR3 DNA: TGTGCCAGCAGACTACAGGGGACACACACCGGGGAGCTGTTTTTT; CDR3 protein: CASRLQGTHTGELFF; clone size: .; D gene: TRBD1; J gene: TRBJ2-2; V gene: TRBV2
CDR3 DNA: TGTGCCAGCAGCGTAGAGGCAGGGGGTGGGTATGGCTACACCTTC; CDR3 protein: CASSVEAGGGYGYTF; clone size: .; D gene: TRBD1; J gene: TRBJ1-2; V gene: TRBV9
CDR3 DNA: TGTGCCAGCAGCTTGGGTGGCAGGGAAATGGGCGGCTACACCTTC; CDR3 protein: CASSLGGREMGGYTF; clone size: .; D gene: .; J gene: TRBJ1-2; V gene: TRBV5-4
CDR3 DNA: TGTGCCAGCAGCCCCACCCAGGGGCTGGGTGGCTACACCTTC; CDR3 protein: CASSPTQGLGGYTF; clone size: .; D gene: .; J gene: TRBJ1-2; V gene: TRBV3-1/TRBV3-2
CDR3 DNA: TGTGCCTGGAGGCTTACCCTTACGAGTGGGGCTGGTAATGAAAAACTGTTTTTT; CDR3 protein: CAWRLTLTSGAGNEKLFF; clone size: .; D gene: .; J gene: TRBJ1-4; V gene: TRBV30
CDR3 DNA: TGTGCCAGCAGCCAAGATTGGGACTTAAGTGGCGATGAGCAGTTCTTC; CDR3 protein: CASSQDWDLSGDEQFF; clone size: .; D gene: .; J gene: TRBJ2-1; V gene: TRBV3-1/TRBV3-2
CDR3 DNA: TGTGCCAGCAGCTCGCCGTCGGGACAGCCTGGAAACACCATATATTTT; CDR3 protein: CASSSPSGQPGNTIYF; clone size: .; D gene: TRBD1; J gene: TRBJ1-3; V gene: TRBV7-8
CDR3 DNA: TGTGCCAGCAGGGCCCCAAGCGCGTCCTACTATGGCTACACCTTC; CDR3 protein: CASRAPSASYYGYTF; clone size: .; D gene: .; J gene: TRBJ1-2; V gene: TRBV27
CDR3 DNA: TGTGCCAGCAGTGAACTAGACCGATCCGAGACCCAGTACTTC; CDR3 protein: CASSELDRSETQYF; clone size: .; D gene: .; J gene: TRBJ2-5; V gene: TRBV25-1
CDR3 DNA: TGTGCCACCAGCGGAGTAGCGGGTAGAGACACCGGGGAGCTGTTTTTT; CDR3 protein: CATSGVAGRDTGELFF; clone size: .; D gene: TRBD2; J gene: TRBJ2-2; V gene: TRBV24-1